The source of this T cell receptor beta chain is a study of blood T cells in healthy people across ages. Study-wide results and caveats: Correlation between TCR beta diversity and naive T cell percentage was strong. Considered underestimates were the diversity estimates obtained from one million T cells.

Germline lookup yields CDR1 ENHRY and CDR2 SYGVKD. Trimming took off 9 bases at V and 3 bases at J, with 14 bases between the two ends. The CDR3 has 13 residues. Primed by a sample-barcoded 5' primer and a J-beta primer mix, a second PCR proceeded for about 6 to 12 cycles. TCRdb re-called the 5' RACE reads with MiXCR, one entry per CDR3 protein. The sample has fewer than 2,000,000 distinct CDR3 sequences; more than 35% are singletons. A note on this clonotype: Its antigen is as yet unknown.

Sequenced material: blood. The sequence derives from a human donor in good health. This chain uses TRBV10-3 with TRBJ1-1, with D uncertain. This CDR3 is CAIRPDVYTEAFF. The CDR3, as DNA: TGTGCCATTCGACCGGACGTGTACACTGAAGCTTTCTTT.